Listed below are T cell receptor beta chains from one sample, sequenced in a study of blood T cell repertoires in COVID-19. Repertoires were generated with immunoSEQ multiplex PCR, while TCRdb's copy carries only in-frame clones and drops some. The sample yields approximately 300,000 clones, 70% to 90% seen once. Sequenced material: PBMCs or T cells enriched from blood (not recorded which). Receptors were obtained from a woman in her twenties or thirties who had recovered from COVID-19. CDR3s include the opening cysteine and the closing phenylalanine or tryptophan. Fields, in order: clone size, J gene, V gene, D gene, CDR3 length, CDR3 DNA, CDR3 protein. A D gene is named only where the DNA matches it firmly. The listing skips clone size in some rows; elsewhere it reads once, few, many or a size class.

few TRBJ1-2 TRBV2 - 12 TGTGCCAGCAGTGAAGAACAGGGAGGCTACACCTTC CASSEEQGGYTF
- TRBJ2-2 TRBV6-5 TRBD2 15 TGTGCCAGCACCGTAGCGGGGGCGAACACCGGGGAGCTGTTTTTT CASTVAGANTGELFF
- TRBJ1-2 TRBV6-5 - 14 TGTGCCAGCAGTTACTCGCGACAAGGCTATGGCTACACCTTC CASSYSRQGYGYTF
- TRBJ1-2 TRBV12-3/TRBV12-4 TRBD1 12 TGTGCCAGCAGTTTAGGAGGGGGCGGCTACACCTTC CASSLGGGGYTF
- TRBJ1-3 TRBV3-1/TRBV3-2 - 14 TGTGCCAGCGGCGGGGCAAGGAACGGAAACACCATATATTTT CASGGARNGNTIYF
- TRBJ2-7 TRBV11-2 - 14 TGTGCCAGCAGCCCGCTCCAGGGGGGATACGAGCAGTACTTC CASSPLQGGYEQYF
- TRBJ2-7 TRBV28 TRBD1 13 TGTGCCAGCAGTCGATCAGGGGGCGGCGAGCAGTACTTC CASSRSGGGEQYF
- TRBJ2-3 TRBV24-1 TRBD1 15 TGTGCCACCAGTGGGGGACAGGGGGCGGGGGATACGCAGTATTTT CATSGGQGAGDTQYF
- TRBJ1-2 TRBV19 TRBD1 16 TGTGCCAGTAGTCCTGGTCCCGGGACAGGGGGCTATGGCTACACCTTC CASSPGPGTGGYGYTF
few TRBJ2-3 TRBV11-2 TRBD2 17 TGTGCCAGCAGCCGACGGACTAGCGGAGACCTCACAGATACGCAGTATTTT CASSRRTSGDLTDTQYF
few TRBJ1-2 TRBV27 TRBD1 15 TGTGCCAGCAGCCGACGTAACAGGGGGCTTGATGGCTACACCTTC CASSRRNRGLDGYTF
- TRBJ1-6 TRBV9 - 15 TGTGCCAGCAGCGTAGAATCGGACAGTAATTCACCCCTCCACTTT CASSVESDSNSPLHF
- TRBJ2-3 TRBV19 TRBD2 16 TGTGCCAGTAGTCTTCGACTAGCGGGGGGCACAGATACGCAGTATTTT CASSLRLAGGTDTQYF
- TRBJ2-3 TRBV5-8 TRBD2 19 TGTGCCAGCAGCTTGGAAGGTCGGCGGGGGGGACCAACGGGAGATACGCAGTATTTT CASSLEGRRGGPTGDTQYF
- TRBJ2-1 TRBV7-6 TRBD1 12 TGTGCCAGCAGCTTAGGAGGGACAGAGTCGTTCTTC CASSLGGTESFF
- TRBJ1-2 TRBV5-8 - 15 TGTGCCAGCAGCTGGCGGGCGGCGGGGTCCGATGGCTACACCTTC CASSWRAAGSDGYTF
- TRBJ2-3 TRBV7-2 TRBD2 16 TGTGCCAGCAGCTCGGGACTAGCACTCGGCACAGATACGCAGTATTTT CASSSGLALGTDTQYF
- TRBJ1-2 TRBV28 - 14 TGTGCCAGCAGTTTAGGAGGAGGTAACTATGGCTACACCTTC CASSLGGGNYGYTF
- TRBJ2-3 TRBV7-2 - 14 TGTGCCAGCAGCTTGGCTAGGAAGACAGATACGCAGTATTTT CASSLARKTDTQYF
- TRBJ2-2 TRBV6-1 - 16 TGTGCCAGCAGTGAAAGTGGAGGGCAGAACACCGGGGAGCTGTTTTTT CASSESGGQNTGELFF
- TRBJ2-3 TRBV28 - 13 TGTGCCACTCTCAGGGGGGACCTTACTACGCAGTATTTT CATLRGDLTTQYF
- TRBJ2-5 TRBV12-3/TRBV12-4 TRBD2 13 TGTGCCAGCAGTGCAGCGGGGGGGGAGACCCAGTACTTC CASSAAGGETQYF
- TRBJ1-2 TRBV19 TRBD1 12 TGTGCCACGGCGACAGGGACCTATGGCTACACCTTC CATATGTYGYTF
once TRBJ2-3 TRBV4-1 - 17 TGCGCCAGCAGCCAAGATTTTTTGGCAGGAGGGGAAGATACGCAGTATTTT CASSQDFLAGGEDTQYF
- TRBJ2-3 TRBV7-9 TRBD1 16 TGTGCCAGCAGTCGAGGTGGACAGGGGAACCGTGATACGCAGTATTTT CASSRGGQGNRDTQYF
- TRBJ2-3 TRBV28 TRBD1 14 TGTGCCAGCAGCCCAGGGGGCCTCACAGATACGCAGTATTTT CASSPGGLTDTQYF
once TRBJ2-1 TRBV7-9 TRBD2 20 TGTGCCAGCAGCACCTGGGGACTAGCGGGGGGGCTTGGACCCGGTCGGGAGCAGTTCTTC CASSTWGLAGGLGPGREQFF
few TRBJ1-2 TRBV28 TRBD1 15 TGTGCCAGCAGTTGGACAGGGGGAGGTAACTATGGCTACACCTTC CASSWTGGGNYGYTF
- TRBJ2-5 TRBV5-6 - 13 TGTGCCAGCACCCCGAGAGATTCGGAGACCCAGTACTTC CASTPRDSETQYF
- TRBJ1-1 TRBV30 - 13 TGTGCCTGGAGTGTCTACCTGAACACTGAAGCTTTCTTT CAWSVYLNTEAFF
- TRBJ1-2 TRBV10-3 - 15 TGTGCCATCAGTGACCCGACTTACACTTATCAGGGCTACACCTTC CAISDPTYTYQGYTF
- TRBJ1-2 TRBV4-1 TRBD1 14 TGCGCCAGCAGCCAGGACTCGACAGGGACCGGCTACACCTTC CASSQDSTGTGYTF
- TRBJ1-5 TRBV4-1 TRBD1 15 TGCGCCAGCAGCCAGGGACAGGGAAGCAATCAGCCCCAGCATTTT CASSQGQGSNQPQHF
- TRBJ2-3 TRBV4-1 - 18 TGCGCCAGCAGCCAAGAATCCCATCTAGAACTCAGCACAGATACGCAGTATTTT CASSQESHLELSTDTQYF
- TRBJ1-2 TRBV6-5 TRBD1 14 TGTGCCAGCAGTTTTCACGGACAGGGGAATGGCTACACCTTC CASSFHGQGNGYTF
- TRBJ1-1 TRBV28 - 14 TGTGCCAGCAGTTACCTACTTGGGTCGGGTGAAGCTTTCTTT CASSYLLGSGEAFF
few TRBJ1-3 TRBV6-5 - 16 TGTGCCAGCAGTTTACAATCACAGGGCTCTGGAAACACCATATATTTT CASSLQSQGSGNTIYF
- TRBJ1-6 TRBV7-2 - 15 TGTGCCAGCAGCTTAGCGTGGGCAGAAAATTCACCCCTCCACTTT CASSLAWAENSPLHF
- TRBJ1-2 TRBV6-6 TRBD1 19 TGTGCCAGCAGTCCCCCAGGAAGAGACAGGGGGCGCGGGTTGAATGGCTACACCTTC CASSPPGRDRGRGLNGYTF
- TRBJ1-3 TRBV5-1 - 12 TGCGCCAGCAGCTTGGAAGGGGTAACCATATATTTT CASSLEGVTIYF
- TRBJ1-3 TRBV5-4 - 14 TGTGCCAGCAGCTTCAGGAACTCTGGAAACACCATATATTTT CASSFRNSGNTIYF
- TRBJ1-3 TRBV5-1 - 15 TGCGCCAGCAGCTTGGTAGGGGCCTCTGGAAACACCATATATTTT CASSLVGASGNTIYF
few TRBJ1-5 TRBV19 TRBD1 18 TGTGCCCCCACGCCGGGGCAGGGGGCTGGATATAGCAATCAGCCCCAGCATTTT CAPTPGQGAGYSNQPQHF
- TRBJ2-7 TRBV7-9 - 12 TGTGCCAGCAGCTCCACCCACGGCGAGCAGTACTTC CASSSTHGEQYF
- TRBJ1-2 TRBV18 - 14 TGTGCCAGCTCACCACCAGGGAGTGACTATGGCTACACCTTC CASSPPGSDYGYTF
- TRBJ2-3 TRBV10-3 - 13 TGTGCCATCAGTGAAGTGAGCGCAGATACGCAGTATTTT CAISEVSADTQYF
once TRBJ1-1 TRBV19 - 11 TGTGCCAGTAGTTTCTACACTGAAGCTTTCTTT CASSFYTEAFF
- TRBJ1-1 TRBV12-3/TRBV12-4 - 12 TGTGCCAGCAGTCGGTCAGGGTCTGAAGCTTTCTTT CASSRSGSEAFF
- TRBJ1-1 TRBV18 TRBD1 15 TGTGCCAGCTCACCATTATGGATCAGGGGGACTGAAGCTTTCTTT CASSPLWIRGTEAFF
- TRBJ2-2 TRBV5-1 - 14 TGCGCCAGCAGCTTGGGGCCTAACACCGGGGAGCTGTTTTTT CASSLGPNTGELFF
few TRBJ1-1 TRBV6-5 - 15 TGTGCCAGCAGTTACTCACGAGGAGGTAGCACTGAAGCTTTCTTT CASSYSRGGSTEAFF